This TCR beta chain was sequenced in a study of Graves' ophthalmopathy and Graves' hyperthyroidism. Moderate-to-severe activity, CAS ≥3, NOSPECS ≥4 and a duration under 3 months were seen in donors with ophthalmopathy. Physicians reached a diagnosis by relying on clinical symptoms, serum thyroxine, TRAb, thyroid ultrasound and orbital computed tomography. Using RNA transcripts, the TCR beta CDR3 regions were amplified. After a first-round RT-PCR with HTBI primers, a second-round multiplex PCR was run. TCRdb itself ran the multiplex PCR reads through MiXCR, one entry per CDR3 protein. The table records 650,000 to 900,000 distinct CDR3 sequences, 40% of them present only once. Looked up from germline, CDR1 is MGHDK and CDR2 is SYGVNS. The CDR3 covers 16 residues. V lost 2 bases, J lost 4 bases, and 9 bases stayed unmatched.

The clonotype originates from an adult man with Graves' ophthalmopathy. Material for sequencing was peripheral blood. The rearrangement joins TRBV25-1 to TRBJ1-2; TRBD1 matches 8 bases. CDR3 bases: TGTGCCAGCAGTGAAGTCCTCTCCGGGACAGGCTATGGCTACACCTTC. This sequence encodes CASSEVLSGTGYGYTF.